The clone carrying this T cell receptor beta chain has ten or more counts. Its antigen is still unknown. In TCRdb, the multiplex PCR reads were re-called with MiXCR into one record per CDR3 protein. This repertoire shows approximately 100,000 distinct CDR3 sequences, around 21% found once; its top ten account for around 1.3%. Samples came from axillary lymph nodes draining the breast cancer. These data come from a study of breast tumors, draining lymph nodes, adjacent tissues. General observations from the study: Tumor TCR diversity was below lymph nodes but above nontumor tissue. Most tumor T cells seemingly derive from lymph node, then expand in tumor. Luminal-like breast cancer showed significantly higher tumor–nontumor repertoire similarity than basal-like. Tumor T cell lymph node origin was a supported hypothesis, not proven.

Trimming cost V 1 base and J 5 bases; bases outside gene matches: 7. Per the germline V gene, CDR1 is SGHAT and CDR2 is FQNNGV. The CDR3 has 15 residues. The sequence was obtained from a female donor with breast cancer. Some clones in this sample may be carry-over from other donors' samples. V gene TRBV11-2 combines with J gene TRBJ2-7; 8 nucleotides align to TRBD1. Sequencing was done on a sample of axillary lymph node tissue. CDR3 in DNA: TGTGCCAGCAGCTTAGGACAGGGGCGATATGACGAGCAGTACTTC. Translated: CASSLGQGRYDEQYF.